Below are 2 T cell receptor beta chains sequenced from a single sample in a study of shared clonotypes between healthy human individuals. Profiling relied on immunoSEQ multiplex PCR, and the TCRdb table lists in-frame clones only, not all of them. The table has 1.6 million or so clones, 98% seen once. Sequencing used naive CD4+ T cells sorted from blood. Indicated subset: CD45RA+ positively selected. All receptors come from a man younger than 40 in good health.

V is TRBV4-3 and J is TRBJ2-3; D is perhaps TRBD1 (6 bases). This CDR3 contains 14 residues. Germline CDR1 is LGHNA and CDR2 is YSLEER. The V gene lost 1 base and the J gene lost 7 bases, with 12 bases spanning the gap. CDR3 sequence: CASSQAYRVNTQYF. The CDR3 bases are TGCGCCAGCAGCCAAGCTTACAGGGTAAATACGCAGTATTTT.

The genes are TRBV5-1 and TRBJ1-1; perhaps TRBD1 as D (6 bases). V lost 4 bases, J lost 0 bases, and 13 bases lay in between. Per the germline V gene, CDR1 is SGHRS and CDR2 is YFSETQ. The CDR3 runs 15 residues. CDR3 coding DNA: TGCGCCAGCAGCCGTACTACAGGGATGAACACTGAAGCTTTCTTT. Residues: CASSRTTGMNTEAFF.